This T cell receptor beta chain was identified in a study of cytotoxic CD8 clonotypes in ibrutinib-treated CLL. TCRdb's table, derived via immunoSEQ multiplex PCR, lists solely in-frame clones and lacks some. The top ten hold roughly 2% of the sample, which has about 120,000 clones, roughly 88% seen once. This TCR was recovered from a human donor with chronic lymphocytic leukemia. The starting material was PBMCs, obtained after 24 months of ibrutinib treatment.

The CDR3 region is CASSQLRRETQYF. CDR3 nucleotides: TGTGCCAGCAGCCAATTAAGGAGGGAGACCCAGTACTTC. The chain employs TRBV5-5 and TRBJ2-5, with a weak D call TRBD2 (5 bases). Trimming pared 4 bases from V and 5 bases from J, leaving 12 bases between. CDR1 is SGHKS, CDR2 YYEKEE, per germline (reference sequence). The CDR3 is 13 residues long.